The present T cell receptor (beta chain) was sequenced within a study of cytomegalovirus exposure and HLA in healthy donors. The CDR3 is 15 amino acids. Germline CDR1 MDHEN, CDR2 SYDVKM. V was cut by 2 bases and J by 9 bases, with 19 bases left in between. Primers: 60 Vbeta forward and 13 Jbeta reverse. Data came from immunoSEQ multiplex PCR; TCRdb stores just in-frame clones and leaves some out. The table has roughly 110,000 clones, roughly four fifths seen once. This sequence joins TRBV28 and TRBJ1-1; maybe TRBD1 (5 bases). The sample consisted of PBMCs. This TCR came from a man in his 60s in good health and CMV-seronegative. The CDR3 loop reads CASSLPSLRGNKAFF. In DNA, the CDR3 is TGTGCCAGCAGTTTACCCTCGCTAAGGGGTAACAAAGCTTTCTTT.